The rows below give T cell receptor beta chains drawn from one sample of a study of blood T cells in healthy people across ages. Using its own MiXCR run on the 5' RACE reads, TCRdb lists one record per CDR3 protein. Of 550,000 to 700,000 distinct CDR3 sequences detected, roughly a quarter appear once; the ten largest clones hold around a sixth. Material for sequencing was blood. The receptors come from a woman aged 70-85 years in good health. Both conserved end residues are part of each CDR3. D genes are given only for firm matches. Clone size appears in some rows only: once, few, many, or a class for an expanded clone.

D gene | J gene | V gene | clone size | CDR3 DNA | CDR3 protein
TRBD2 | TRBJ2-5 | TRBV4-2 | few | TGTGCCAGCAGCCAAGATATCAGCGGGGGGAGTCAAGAGACCCAGTACTTC | CASSQDISGGSQETQYF
TRBD1 | TRBJ1-1 | TRBV20-1 | few | TGCAGCTCTCTAGGGCAGCAGGGGGCGCGGACTGAAGCTTTCTTT | CSSLGQQGARTEAFF
TRBD1 | TRBJ1-5 | TRBV20-1 | once | TGCAGTGCTGTCGACAGGGCCTCTAATCAGCCCCAGCATTTT | CSAVDRASNQPQHF
. | TRBJ1-1 | TRBV7-2 | . | TGTGCCAGCAGCGAGCGGACAGCAGGGAACACTGAAGCTTTCTTT | CASSERTAGNTEAFF
. | TRBJ1-6 | TRBV19 | . | TGTGCCAGTAGTAATGGTGAGGGAGGGAATTCACCCCTCCACTTT | CASSNGEGGNSPLHF
. | TRBJ1-2 | TRBV16 | . | TGTGCCAGCAGCCAATCTGCCGGCAGGGACTATGGCTACACCTTC | CASSQSAGRDYGYTF
TRBD2 | TRBJ2-5 | TRBV10-3 | . | TGTGCCATCGGAATTAGCGGGAGCCAAGAGACCCAGTACTTC | CAIGISGSQETQYF
. | TRBJ2-4 | TRBV4-1 | . | TGCGCCAGCACCCAGCAGTGGCGAGCCTTAGCCAAAAACATTCAGTACTTC | CASTQQWRALAKNIQYF
TRBD1 | TRBJ2-7 | TRBV12-3/TRBV12-4 | . | TGTGCCAGCAGTTCCAGGGGGACCGTCTACGAGCAGTACTTC | CASSSRGTVYEQYF
TRBD1 | TRBJ2-7 | TRBV11-1 | once | TGTGCCAGCAGCTTGATCGGGACAGCTAACTACGAGCAGTACTTC | CASSLIGTANYEQYF